The 22 T cell receptor beta chains presented below share a single source sample, sequenced in a study of T cell responses to AZD1222 COVID-19 vaccine. The assay was immunoSEQ multiplex PCR, and TCRdb's table has in-frame clones only and misses some. The table lists about 150,000 clones, 91% of them singletons. The sample in question was peripheral blood, obtained on day 0 of AZD1222 vaccination. The origin of the receptors is an adult in good health.

The rearrangement joins TRBV5-1 to TRBJ2-3; possibly TRBD1 for D (6 bases). Germline V gene sequence: CDR1 SGHRS, CDR2 YFSETQ. V was pared by 0 bases and J by 2 bases, with 10 bases between. CDR3 length: 15 amino acids. As DNA, the CDR3 is TGCGCCAGCAGCTTGGGGACAGTTTTCACAGATACGCAGTATTTT. This gives the protein CASSLGTVFTDTQYF.

This sequence joins TRBV5-1 and TRBJ1-5, with a weak D call TRBD1 (6 bases). Germline V gives CDR1 SGHRS, CDR2 YFSETQ. The CDR3 consists of 15 residues. Trimming left V 7 bases short and J 0 bases short, with 14 bases between. Here the CDR3 reads CASLWGAYSNQPQHF. In nucleotides, the CDR3 is TGCGCCAGCCTTTGGGGGGCTTATAGCAATCAGCCCCAGCATTTT.

The V call is TRBV5-6, the J call TRBJ1-1, with D tentatively TRBD1 (6 bases). With 3 bases removed from V and 0 bases from J, the gap between germline ends came to 15 bases. Germline V lookup: CDR1 SGHDT, CDR2 YYEEEE. The CDR3 has 16 amino acids. CDR3 in amino acids: CASSSNITGMNTEAFF. Written as DNA, the CDR3 is TGTGCCAGCAGCTCAAATATTACAGGGATGAACACTGAAGCTTTCTTT.

The chain couples TRBV18 to TRBJ2-2; D is tentatively TRBD1 or TRBD2 (5 bases each). The CDR3 length is 15 residues. Trimming removed 5 bases from V and 4 bases from J, with 14 bases in between. The germline gives CDR1 KGHSH, CDR2 LQKENI. The CDR3 loop reads CASSSLPGPTGELFF. Here the CDR3 DNA reads TGTGCCAGCTCATCCCTTCCGGGGCCCACCGGGGAGCTGTTTTTT.

The chain is built from TRBV5-1 and TRBJ1-3, with 7 positions matching TRBD1. V shed 0 bases, J shed 0 bases, and the junction held 0 bases outside the gene matches. CDR3 size: 15 residues. Germline assignment: CDR1 SGHRS and CDR2 YFSETQ. CDR3 amino acids: CASSLAGGSGNTIYF. The CDR3, as DNA: TGCGCCAGCAGCTTGGCAGGGGGCTCTGGAAACACCATATATTTT.

This chain links TRBV28 with TRBJ1-2; D is ambiguous. Germline CDR1 and CDR2: MDHEN and SYDVKM. Trimming pared 4 bases from V and 5 bases from J, leaving 11 bases between. This CDR3 region has 13 residues. CDR3: CASSSWGRYGYTF. CDR3 coding DNA: TGTGCCAGCAGTTCCTGGGGAAGGTATGGCTACACCTTC.

The V and J genes are TRBV9 and TRBJ2-1, with D hard to call. V lost 2 bases and J 7 bases, leaving 10 bases between the germline ends. Germline assignment: CDR1 SGDLS and CDR2 YYNGEE. The CDR3 spans 13 residues. The CDR3 loop reads CASSVLDGNEQFF. The CDR3 coding sequence is TGTGCCAGCAGCGTTCTAGACGGGAATGAGCAGTTCTTC.

The J gene is TRBJ2-1, the V gene TRBV6-2 or TRBV6-3; 12 nucleotides agree with TRBD2. J gave up 1 base and V 2 bases, and 15 bases lay outside the gene matches. Germline V gives CDR1 MNHEY, CDR2 SVGEGT. This CDR3 spans 21 amino acids. Here the CDR3 reads CASSYRPSSGGAVGSYNEQFF. DNA for the CDR3: TGTGCCAGCAGTTACCGCCCGTCTAGCGGGGGGGCGGTAGGTTCCTACAATGAGCAGTTCTTC.

The chain couples TRBV7-2 to TRBJ2-7, with 11 bases lining up with TRBD1. The CDR3 contains 15 residues. The germline gives CDR1 SGHTA, CDR2 FQGNSA. Trimming removed 4 bases from V and 1 base from J; junction bases left unmatched: 3. In nucleotides, the CDR3 is TGTGCCAGCAGCTCGGGGACAGGGGGTTCCTACGAGCAGTACTTC. Protein: CASSSGTGGSYEQYF.

This chain joins TRBV12-3 or TRBV12-4 and TRBJ1-1, with D unresolved. This CDR3 is built from 13 residues. The V end lost 2 bases, the J end lost 4 bases, and 8 bases lay between the germline ends. The CDR3 sequence is CASSLNSPTEAFF. Written as DNA, the CDR3 is TGTGCCAGCAGTTTAAACTCGCCCACTGAAGCTTTCTTT.

This clone has just a few counts. This chain uses TRBV11-2 with TRBJ1-2; 8 bases line up with TRBD1. The CDR3 totals 14 residues. Germline assignment: CDR1 SGHAT and CDR2 FQNNGV. V lost 5 bases and J lost 4; bases outside the gene matches: 6. The CDR3 sequence is CASSRGQASYGYTF. The DNA of the CDR3 is TGTGCCAGCAGCCGGGGACAGGCGAGCTATGGCTACACCTTC. Combining the CDR3 with reference TRBV11-2 and TRBJ1-2 gives the whole variable domain EAGVAQSPRYKIIEKRQSVAFWCNPISGHATLYWYQQILGQGPKLLIQFQNNGVVDDSQLPKDRFSAERLKGVDSTLKIQPAKLEDSAVYLCASSRGQASYGYTFGSGTRLTVV.

The chain uses TRBV7-3 and TRBJ2-3; 12 bases fit TRBD2. Germline CDR1 reads SGHTA; CDR2 reads FQGTGA. The CDR3 is 16 residues long. Trimming at V came to 5 bases and at J to 6 bases, leaving 9 bases not matched to a gene. The CDR3 DNA reads as TGTGCCAGCAGCCCCCTAGCGGGAGGGCCGAGGGATACGCAGTATTTT. Residues: CASSPLAGGPRDTQYF.

The rearrangement joins TRBV7-2 to TRBJ1-2; a weak D match, TRBD1 (6 bases). V lost 1 base and J lost 4, with 16 bases in between. In germline, CDR1 is SGHTA, CDR2 FQGNSA. The length of the CDR3 is 16 residues. The CDR3 region has the DNA TGTGCCAGCAGCTTAGAGGGGGTTTTACTGAGCTATGGCTACACCTTC. Its translation is CASSLEGVLLSYGYTF. Full variable domain (remainder filled in from reference TRBV7-2 and TRBJ1-2): GAGVSQSPSNKVTEKGKDVELRCDPISGHTALYWYRQSLGQGLEFLIYFQGNSAPDKSGLPSDRFSAERTGGSVSTLTIQRTQQEDSAVYLCASSLEGVLLSYGYTFGSGTRLTVV.

The V call is TRBV4-3, the J call TRBJ1-6, with TRBD1 as a possible D gene (6 bases). V was shortened by 0 bases and J by 6 bases, with 9 bases between the two germline ends. This CDR3 spans 15 amino acids. Germline V gives CDR1 LGHNA, CDR2 YSLEER. The DNA of the CDR3 is TGCGCCAGCAGCCAAGATCGACAGGTTAATTCACCCCTCCACTTT. Protein: CASSQDRQVNSPLHF.

The J gene is TRBJ1-4, the V gene TRBV14, with TRBD1 matching over 8 bases. The V segment lost 3 bases and the J segment 3 bases; nucleotides outside the gene matches: 3. The CDR3 has 15 residues. Germline CDR1 and CDR2: SGHDN and FVKESK. CDR3 sequence: CASSQDRAANEKLFF. The CDR3 DNA reads as TGTGCCAGCAGCCAGGACAGGGCTGCTAATGAAAAACTGTTTTTT. Using reference TRBV14 and TRBJ1-4 for the parts outside the CDR3, the full variable domain is EAGVTQFPSHSVIEKGQTVTLRCDPISGHDNLYWYRRVMGKEIKFLLHFVKESKQDESGMPNNRFLAERTGGTYSTLKVQPAELEDSGVYFCASSQDRAANEKLFFGSGTQLSVL.

This chain joins TRBV4-3 and TRBJ2-4; TRBD2 agrees at 13 bases. J was trimmed by 14 bases and V by 6 bases; bases with no gene match: 10. The CDR3 covers 14 residues. The germline V gene encodes CDR1 LGHNA and CDR2 YSLEER. Here the CDR3 DNA reads TGCGCCAGCAGGCCCGAACTAGCGGGAGGGCCAGAGTACTTC. Amino acids: CASRPELAGGPEYF.

This chain uses TRBV6-6 with TRBJ1-6; D might be TRBD1 (6 bases). Germline V gene lookup returns CDR1 MNHNY and CDR2 SVGAGI (reference sequence). The V and J ends lost 2 bases and 14 bases respectively, with 19 bases between them. The CDR3 runs to 15 residues. CDR3 in DNA: TGTGCCAGCAGTTACCCAGGGGACCTTATGGGAGCCCTCCACTTT. This encodes CASSYPGDLMGALHF.

The rearrangement links TRBV7-2 to TRBJ1-1, with 8 bases fitting TRBD1. CDR3 length equals 18 residues. Germline loops: CDR1 SGHTA, CDR2 FQGNSA. The trim removed 5 bases at V and 2 bases at J, leaving 16 bases unmatched. CDR3 DNA sequence: TGTGCCAGCAGCCAAACCGCCGGACAGGGATCAGGAAACACTGAAGCTTTCTTT. Its protein product is CASSQTAGQGSGNTEAFF.

This clone has a single count. The chain links TRBV7-3 to TRBJ2-5; TRBD2 is a possible D gene (6 bases). This CDR3 has 14 amino acids. The germline CDR1 and CDR2 sequences are SGHTA and FQGTGA. The V end lost 4 bases, the J end lost 3 bases, and 12 bases lay between the germline ends. The CDR3 bases are TGTGCCAGCAGCTCACGGGGGACGAAAGAGACCCAGTACTTC. Protein: CASSSRGTKETQYF.

J is TRBJ2-5 and V is TRBV9; D not certain. Germline V CDR1 and CDR2: SGDLS, YYNGEE. This CDR3 spans 14 amino acids. V dropped 3 bases and J dropped 3 bases, with 12 bases sitting between them. CDR3 DNA sequence: TGTGCCAGCAGCGCCCCATGGGCAGAAGAGACCCAGTACTTC. Translation gives CASSAPWAEETQYF.

This sequence joins TRBV5-5 and TRBJ1-2; 10 nucleotides align to TRBD1. The length of the CDR3 is 15 residues. The trim removed 2 bases at V and 8 bases at J, leaving 9 bases unmatched. CDR1 is SGHKS and CDR2 is YYEKEE in the germline V gene (reference sequence). The CDR3 coding sequence is TGTGCCAGCAGCTTACGGGACAGGGGATCAGGAGGCTACACCTTC. Its translation is CASSLRDRGSGGYTF.

This clone has a handful of counts. The V and J genes are TRBV9 and TRBJ2-2; 9 bases match TRBD2. CDR1 is SGDLS and CDR2 is YYNGEE in the germline V gene. The CDR3 length is 16 residues. J lost 6 bases, V lost 4 bases, and 10 bases had no gene match. The CDR3 DNA reads as TGTGCCAGCAGCCCCTTTCCCGGGACTAGCCCCGGGGAGCTGTTTTTT. Translating it yields CASSPFPGTSPGELFF.